This TCR beta chain was profiled in a study of T cells in Graves' hyperthyroidism and ophthalmopathy. Germline V CDR1 and CDR2: MNHNS, SASEGT. CDR3 length: 19 amino acids. V shed 5 bases and J 3 bases; nucleotides not matched to a gene: 20. TCR beta CDR3 sequences were amplified from RNA transcripts. HTBI primers were employed in a first-round RT-PCR of the TCR CDR3. TCRdb analysed the multiplex PCR reads with MiXCR anew, one entry per CDR3 protein. The table records 690,000 or so distinct CDR3 sequences, about 19% of them present only once. Over 8 ml fresh peripheral blood yielded the PBMCs. This clonotype was seen repeatedly, ten times or more.

Sample: blood. J is TRBJ1-1 and V is TRBV6-1, with 8 bases lining up with TRBD1. The origin of this receptor is a woman in her fifties or sixties with Graves' hyperthyroidism that later progressed to Graves' ophthalmopathy. DNA for the CDR3: TGTGCCAGCAGTTATAGGCAGGGGGCATGGGAGGGGGAGGACACTGAAGCTTTCTTT. Protein product: CASSYRQGAWEGEDTEAFF.